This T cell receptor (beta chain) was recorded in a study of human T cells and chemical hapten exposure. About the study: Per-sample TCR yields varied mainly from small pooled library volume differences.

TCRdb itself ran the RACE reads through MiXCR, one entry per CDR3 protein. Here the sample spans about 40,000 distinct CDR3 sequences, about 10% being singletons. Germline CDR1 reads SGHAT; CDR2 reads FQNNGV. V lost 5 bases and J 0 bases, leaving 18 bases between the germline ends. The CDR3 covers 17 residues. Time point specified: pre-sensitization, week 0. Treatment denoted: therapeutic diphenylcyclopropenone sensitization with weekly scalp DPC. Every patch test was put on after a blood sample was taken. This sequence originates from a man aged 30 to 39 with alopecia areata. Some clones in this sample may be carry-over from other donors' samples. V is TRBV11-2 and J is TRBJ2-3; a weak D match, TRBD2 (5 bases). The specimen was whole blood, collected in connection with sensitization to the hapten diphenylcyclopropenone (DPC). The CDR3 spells CASSTVLGASSTDTQYF. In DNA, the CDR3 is TGTGCCAGCAGCACCGTCCTGGGAGCGTCTAGCACAGATACGCAGTATTTT.